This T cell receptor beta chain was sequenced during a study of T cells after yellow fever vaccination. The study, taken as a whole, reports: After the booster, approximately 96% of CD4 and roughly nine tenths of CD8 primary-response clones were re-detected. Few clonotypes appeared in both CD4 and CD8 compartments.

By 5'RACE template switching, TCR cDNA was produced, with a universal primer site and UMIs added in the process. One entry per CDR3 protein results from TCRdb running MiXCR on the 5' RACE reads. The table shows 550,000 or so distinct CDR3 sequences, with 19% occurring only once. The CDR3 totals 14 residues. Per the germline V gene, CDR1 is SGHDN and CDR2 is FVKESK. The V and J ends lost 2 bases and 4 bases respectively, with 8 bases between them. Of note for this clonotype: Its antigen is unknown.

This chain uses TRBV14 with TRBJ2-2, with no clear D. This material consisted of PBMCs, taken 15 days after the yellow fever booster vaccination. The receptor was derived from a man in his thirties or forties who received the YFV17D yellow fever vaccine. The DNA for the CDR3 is TGTGCCAGCAGCCAACTAGATTTCACCGGGGAGCTGTTTTTT. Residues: CASSQLDFTGELFF.